In its sample, the clone carrying this T cell receptor (beta chain) was seen a few times. This record belongs to a study of response to subunit inactivated influenza vaccine. TCRdb reprocessed the RT-PCR reads with MiXCR, giving one entry per CDR3 protein. This table holds 150,000 to 200,000 distinct CDR3 sequences, roughly 12% found once. In germline, CDR1 is LGHNA, CDR2 YSLEER. Trimming pared 1 base from V and 2 bases from J, leaving 7 bases between. CDR3 length: 14 amino acids. In addition, the sample was reused for a study of T cells expressing NK-cell markers. That paper notes: Making the TCR beta cDNA relied on 5'RACE template switching with UMIs.

The receptor's source is a man aged 50 or older who received an inactivated influenza vaccine. The genes are TRBV4-3 and TRBJ2-3; D is undetermined. Sequencing was performed on CD8+ T cells sorted from PBMCs, taken 11 to 12 days after vaccination. The CDR3 coding sequence is TGCGCCAGCAGCCAAGCGGCAGCCACAGATACGCAGTATTTT. This codes for CASSQAAATDTQYF.